This T cell receptor beta chain was identified during a study of blood T cells in healthy people across ages. Overall study context: Template switching recovered approximately one barcoded beta molecule for every two T cells.

Study-level results: Reliance upon unsorted PBMCs precluded definitive naive versus antigen-experienced comparison.

The germline gives CDR1 SGHTA, CDR2 FQGTGA. The CDR3 is 13 amino acids. Donation came from healthy Caucasian individuals in Russia who were aged roughly 6 to 95. The second PCR ran roughly 6 to 11 cycles with a sample-barcoded 5' primer and J-beta primers. Each cDNA molecule received a tag from a template-switch adaptor that had 12 random nucleotides. Via MiXCR, TCRdb re-called the 5' RACE reads, giving one row per CDR3 protein. The sample shows hundreds of thousands of distinct CDR3 sequences, about half of them seen only once. This clonotype was seen more than once but under ten times. Its antigen is not known.

The rearrangement joins TRBV7-3 to TRBJ2-5, with D possibly matching TRBD2 (6 bases). Gene TRBJ2-7 matches the end of the DNA better, so the J call may be wrong. The sequenced sample consisted of blood. This TCR derives from a man older than 75 in good health. CDR3 bases: TGTGCCACCGCGGAGGCGGGAAACCACGAGCAGTACTTC. It codes for CATAEAGNHEQYF.